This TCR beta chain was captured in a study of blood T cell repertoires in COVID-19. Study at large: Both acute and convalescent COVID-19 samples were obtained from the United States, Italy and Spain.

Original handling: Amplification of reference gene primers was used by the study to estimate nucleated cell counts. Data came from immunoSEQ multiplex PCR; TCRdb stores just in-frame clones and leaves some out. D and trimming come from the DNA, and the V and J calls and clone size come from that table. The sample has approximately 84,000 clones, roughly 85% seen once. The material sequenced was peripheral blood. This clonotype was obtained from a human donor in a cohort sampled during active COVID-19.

CDR3 nucleotide sequence: TGTGCCAGTGCACCGAGGGGGGGCGGCTACACCTTC. This sequence encodes CASAPRGGGYTF. The chain recombines TRBV5-6 with TRBJ1-2; D might be TRBD1 (6 bases). The V end was cut by 8 bases, the J end by 8 bases, with 16 bases between. Germline CDR1 is SGHDT and CDR2 is YYEEEE. This CDR3 region has 12 residues.